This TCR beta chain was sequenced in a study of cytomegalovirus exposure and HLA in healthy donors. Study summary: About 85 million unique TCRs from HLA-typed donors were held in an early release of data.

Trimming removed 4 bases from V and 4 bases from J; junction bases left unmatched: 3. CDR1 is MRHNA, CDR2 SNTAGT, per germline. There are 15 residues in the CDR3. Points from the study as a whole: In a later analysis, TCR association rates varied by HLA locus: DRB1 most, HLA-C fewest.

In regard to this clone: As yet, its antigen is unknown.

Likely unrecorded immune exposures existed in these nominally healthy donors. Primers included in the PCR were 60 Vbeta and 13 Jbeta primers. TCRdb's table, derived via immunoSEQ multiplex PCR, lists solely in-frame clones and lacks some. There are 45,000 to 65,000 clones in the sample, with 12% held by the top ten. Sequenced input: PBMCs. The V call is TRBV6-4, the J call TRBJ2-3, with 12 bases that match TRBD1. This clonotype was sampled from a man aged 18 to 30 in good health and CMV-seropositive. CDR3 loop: CASSAGTGGADTQYF. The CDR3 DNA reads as TGTGCCAGCAGTGCCGGGACAGGGGGCGCAGATACGCAGTATTTT.